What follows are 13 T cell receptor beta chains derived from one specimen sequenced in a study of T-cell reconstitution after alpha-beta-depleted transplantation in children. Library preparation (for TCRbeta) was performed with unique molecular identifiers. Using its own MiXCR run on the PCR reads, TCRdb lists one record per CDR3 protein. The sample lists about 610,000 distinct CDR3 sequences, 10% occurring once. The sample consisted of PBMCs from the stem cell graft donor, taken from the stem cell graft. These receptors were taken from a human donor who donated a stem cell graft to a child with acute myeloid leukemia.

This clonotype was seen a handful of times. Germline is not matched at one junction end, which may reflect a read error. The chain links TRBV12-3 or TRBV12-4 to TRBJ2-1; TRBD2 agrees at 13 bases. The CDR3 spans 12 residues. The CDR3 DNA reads TGTGCCAGCAGTCGGAGACTAGCGGGAGGCCTCTTC. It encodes CASSRRLAGGLF.

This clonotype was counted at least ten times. The CDR3 loop reads CSVEDIGGPSYNEQFF. The DNA of the CDR3 is TGCAGCGTTGAAGATATAGGCGGCCCGTCCTACAATGAGCAGTTCTTC. The chain is built from TRBV29-1 and TRBJ2-1; D remains ambiguous. Germline CDR1 is SQVTM and CDR2 is ANQGSEA. Trimming pared 0 bases from V and 1 base from J, leaving 13 bases between. The CDR3 extends over 16 amino acids.

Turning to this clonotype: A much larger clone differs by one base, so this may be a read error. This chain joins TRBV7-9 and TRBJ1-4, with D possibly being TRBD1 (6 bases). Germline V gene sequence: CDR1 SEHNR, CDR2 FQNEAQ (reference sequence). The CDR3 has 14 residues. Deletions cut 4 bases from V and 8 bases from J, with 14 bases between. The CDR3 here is CASSSGGSMEKLFF. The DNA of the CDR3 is TGTGCCAGCAGCTCCGGGGGCAGTATGGAAAAACTGTTTTTT.

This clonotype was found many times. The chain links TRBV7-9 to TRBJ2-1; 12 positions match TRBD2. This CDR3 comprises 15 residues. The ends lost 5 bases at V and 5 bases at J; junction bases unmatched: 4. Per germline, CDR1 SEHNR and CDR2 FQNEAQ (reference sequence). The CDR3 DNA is TGTGCCAGCAGCCACAGACTAGCGGGGGACAATGAGCAGTTCTTC. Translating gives CASSHRLAGDNEQFF.

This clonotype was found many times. CDR3 DNA: TGTGCCATCAGTGAGTCTTCGGGTTTGTACGAGCAGTACTTC. As protein: CAISESSGLYEQYF. The chain links TRBV10-3 to TRBJ2-7, with D unclear. Germline assignment: CDR1 ENHRY and CDR2 SYGVKD. The V and J ends lost 0 bases and 4 bases respectively, with 10 bases between them. CDR3 length: 14 residues.

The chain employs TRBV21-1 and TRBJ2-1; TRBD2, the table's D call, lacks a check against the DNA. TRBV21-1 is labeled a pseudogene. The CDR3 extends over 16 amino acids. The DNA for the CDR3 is TGTGCCAGCAGCAAAGCCGCCGACTACCCATACAATGAGCAGTTCTTC. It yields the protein CASSKAADYPYNEQFF.

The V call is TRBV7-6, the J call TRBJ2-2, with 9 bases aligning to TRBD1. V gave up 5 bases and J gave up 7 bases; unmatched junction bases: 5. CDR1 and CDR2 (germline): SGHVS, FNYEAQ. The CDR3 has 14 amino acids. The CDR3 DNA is TGTGCCAGCAGCCGGGACAGGGCTAACGGGGAGCTGTTTTTT. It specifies CASSRDRANGELFF.

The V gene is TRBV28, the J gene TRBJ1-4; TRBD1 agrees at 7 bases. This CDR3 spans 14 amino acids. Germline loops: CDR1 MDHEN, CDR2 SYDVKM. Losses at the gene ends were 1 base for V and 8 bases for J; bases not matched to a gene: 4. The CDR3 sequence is CASSLSGGWEKLFF. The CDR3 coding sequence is TGTGCCAGCAGTTTATCAGGGGGTTGGGAAAAACTGTTTTTT.

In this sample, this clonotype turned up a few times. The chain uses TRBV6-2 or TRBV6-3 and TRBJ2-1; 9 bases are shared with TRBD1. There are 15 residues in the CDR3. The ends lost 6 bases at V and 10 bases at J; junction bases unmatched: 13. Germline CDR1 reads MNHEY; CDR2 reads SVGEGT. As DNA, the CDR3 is TGTGCCAGCAGACCGGGGACAGGGAAAAAGGGCGAGCAGTTCTTC. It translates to CASRPGTGKKGEQFF.

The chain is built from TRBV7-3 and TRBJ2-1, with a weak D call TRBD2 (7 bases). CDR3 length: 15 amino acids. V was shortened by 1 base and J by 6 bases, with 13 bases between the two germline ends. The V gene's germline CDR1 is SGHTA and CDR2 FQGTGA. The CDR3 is CASSLIGGAGNEQFF. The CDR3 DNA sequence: TGTGCCAGCAGCTTAATAGGGGGGGCCGGCAATGAGCAGTTCTTC.

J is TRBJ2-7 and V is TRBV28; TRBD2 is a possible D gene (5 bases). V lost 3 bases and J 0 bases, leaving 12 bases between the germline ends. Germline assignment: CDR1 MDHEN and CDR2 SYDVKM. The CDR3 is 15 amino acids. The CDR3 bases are TGTGCCAGCAGTTTCGAGACTAACCTCTCCTACGAGCAGTACTTC. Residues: CASSFETNLSYEQYF. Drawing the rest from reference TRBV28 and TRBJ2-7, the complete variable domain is DVKVTQSSRYLVKRTGEKVFLECVQDMDHENMFWYRQDPGLGLRLIYFSYDVKMKEKGDIPEGYSVSREKKERFSLILESASTNQTSMYLCASSFETNLSYEQYFGPGTRLTVT.

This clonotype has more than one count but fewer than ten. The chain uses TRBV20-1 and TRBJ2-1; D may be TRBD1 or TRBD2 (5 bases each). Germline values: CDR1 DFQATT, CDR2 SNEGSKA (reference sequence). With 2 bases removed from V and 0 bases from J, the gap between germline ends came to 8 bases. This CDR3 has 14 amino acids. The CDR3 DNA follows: TGCAGTGCTAGAACCGGGACCTCCTACAATGAGCAGTTCTTC. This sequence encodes CSARTGTSYNEQFF.

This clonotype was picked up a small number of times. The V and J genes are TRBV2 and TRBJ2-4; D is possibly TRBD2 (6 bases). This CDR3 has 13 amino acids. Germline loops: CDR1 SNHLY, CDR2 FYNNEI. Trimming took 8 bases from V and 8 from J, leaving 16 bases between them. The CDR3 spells CASRRGMTDIQYF. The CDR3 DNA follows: TGTGCCAGCCGACGGGGGATGACGGACATTCAGTACTTC. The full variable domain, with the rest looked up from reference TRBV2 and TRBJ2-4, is EPEVTQTPSHQVTQMGQEVILRCVPISNHLYFYWYRQILGQKVEFLVSFYNNEISEKSEIFDDQFSVERPDGSNFTLKIRSTKLEDSAMYFCASRRGMTDIQYFGAGTRLSVL.